The T cell receptor (beta chain) under discussion was sequenced for a study of cytomegalovirus exposure and HLA in healthy donors. The primer mix had 60 Vbeta and 13 Jbeta primers. TCRdb's copy holds only in-frame clones and misses some; the assay was immunoSEQ multiplex PCR. The data hold under 200,000 clones, with roughly 83% observed a single time. The source material was PBMCs. The TCR comes from a man aged 30 to 39 in good health and CMV-seronegative.

The CDR3 protein is CASNRRDRIYNEQFF. The DNA of the CDR3 is TGCGCCAGCAACCGTAGGGACAGGATCTACAATGAGCAGTTCTTC. The V call is TRBV5-1, the J call TRBJ2-1, with 8 bases that match TRBD1. The CDR3 has 15 residues. Unmatched junction bases numbered 8, after V lost 6 bases and J lost 3 bases. Germline loops: CDR1 SGHRS, CDR2 YFSETQ.